One and the same sample provided the 3 T cell receptor beta chains below, sequenced in a study of early T cells in non-severe SARS-CoV-2 infection. MiXCR was run by TCRdb on the 5' RACE reads, yielding one entry per CDR3 protein. The data hold 70,000 to 90,000 distinct CDR3 sequences, with about 11% observed a single time. The sequenced sample consisted of whole blood. These receptors were obtained from an adult who was a healthcare worker with PCR-confirmed SARS-CoV-2 infection or an uninfected control (not recorded which).

This clonotype was counted only a few times. The CDR3 DNA sequence: TGTGCCAGCAGCTTAACCAGAGCGGGGGGTTACGAGCAGTACTTC. This translates into CASSLTRAGGYEQYF. The rearrangement links TRBV7-8 to TRBJ2-7, with 9 bases aligning to TRBD2. CDR3 length equals 15 residues. J was trimmed by 4 bases and V by 2 bases; bases with no gene match: 6. CDR1 and CDR2 (germline): SGHVS, FQNEAQ. Using reference TRBV7-8 and TRBJ2-7 for the parts outside the CDR3, the full variable domain is GAGVSQSPRYKVAKRGQDVALRCDPISGHVSLFWYQQALGQGPEFLTYFQNEAQLDKSGLPSDRFFAERPEGSVSTLKIQRTQQEDSAVYLCASSLTRAGGYEQYFGPGTRLTVT.

This clonotype was recorded many times. The chain joins TRBV27 to TRBJ2-3; D perhaps matches TRBD2 (6 bases). There are 16 residues in the CDR3. Trimming pared 4 bases from V and 0 bases from J, leaving 14 bases between. Per the germline V gene, CDR1 is MNHEY and CDR2 is SMNVEV (reference sequence). CDR3 nucleotides: TGTGCCAGCAGTTCCTGGGGGAGGATTAGCACAGATACGCAGTATTTT. It yields the protein CASSSWGRISTDTQYF.

The chain is built from TRBV5-4 and TRBJ1-1, with TRBD1 as a possible D gene (5 bases). The CDR3 runs to 14 residues. The V gene's germline CDR1 is SGHNT and CDR2 YYREEE (reference sequence). V was shortened by 2 bases and J by 0 bases, with 8 bases between the two germline ends. The chain's CDR3 is CASSLQALNTEAFF. CDR3 DNA: TGTGCCAGCAGCTTACAGGCACTGAACACTGAAGCTTTCTTT.